The 28 T cell receptor beta chains reported below all come from one sample, sequenced in a study of beta chain features in type 1 diabetes. Reverse transcription of all isolated RNA meant that expressed TCRB transcripts were sequenced. Here immunoSEQ multiplex PCR was the method, and the copy in TCRdb shows in-frame clones only, minus some. The data hold approximately 170,000 clones, with 6% to 9% observed a single time. General study findings and limits: Across all four CD4+ subsets, people with type 1 diabetes showed modestly shorter TCRB CDR3s.

These receptors' targets are unknown. Sequencing was carried out using central memory CD4+ T cells from blood. The receptors were sampled from a young man with type 1 diabetes.

In this sample, this clone turned up many times. The chain uses TRBV4-3 and TRBJ1-4; 7 bases align to TRBD1. There are 13 residues in the CDR3. J gave up 9 bases and V 4 bases, and 5 bases lay outside the gene matches. Germline V gene lookup returns CDR1 LGHNA and CDR2 YSLEER. In DNA form, the CDR3 reads TGCGCCAGCAGCCCTCGACAGGGTCAAAAACTGTTTTTT. As protein: CASSPRQGQKLFF.

This clone turned up a few times. The chain joins TRBV23-1 to TRBJ2-1; 14 bases are a match to TRBD2. TRBV23-1 is sorted into the ORF group, with uncertain function. CDR3 length: 19 amino acids. V was pared by 3 bases and J by 1 base, with 8 bases of the junction left unmatched. CDR3 sequence reads: CASSHSGTSGRKSYNEQFF. CDR3 nucleotide sequence: TGCGCCAGCAGTCATTCCGGGACTAGCGGGAGAAAGTCCTACAATGAGCAGTTCTTC.

This clone was picked up a small number of times. V and J are TRBV5-6 and TRBJ2-1; D call uncertain. The CDR3 runs to 11 residues. Trimming pared 4 bases from V and 4 bases from J, leaving 3 bases between. The V gene's germline CDR1 is SGHDT and CDR2 YYEEEE. The CDR3, as DNA: TGTGCCAGCAGCCGTTACAATGAGCAGTTCTTC. Translating gives CASSRYNEQFF.

This clone has at least ten counts. This rearrangement joins TRBV18 to TRBJ2-1; 13 bases fit TRBD2. The CDR3 loop spans 18 amino acids. The V and J ends lost 3 bases and 4 bases, in that order; junction bases with no gene match: 9. Germline V gene data show CDR1 as KGHSH and CDR2 as LQKENI. The CDR3: CASSPGTSGKRLYNEQFF. Here the CDR3 DNA reads TGTGCCAGCTCACCCGGGACTAGCGGGAAAAGGTTGTACAATGAGCAGTTCTTC.

J is TRBJ2-2 and V is TRBV5-1; TRBD1 matches at 10 bases. CDR1 is SGHRS, CDR2 YFSETQ, per germline. Germline trimming cut 2 bases from V and 3 bases from J; bases unmatched to any gene: 7. This CDR3 region has 17 residues. CDR3 nucleotides: TGCGCCAGCAGCTTCGACAGGGGGCGAGGATACACCGGGGAGCTGTTTTTT. Translation: CASSFDRGRGYTGELFF.

The chain uses TRBV6-5 and TRBJ2-3; TRBD2 matches at 11 bases. Unmatched junction bases numbered 2, after V lost 4 bases and J lost 2 bases. Germline loops: CDR1 MNHEY, CDR2 SVGAGI. This CDR3 has 15 amino acids. The chain's CDR3 is CASSWGLADTDTQYF. The CDR3, as DNA: TGTGCCAGCAGTTGGGGACTAGCGGACACAGATACGCAGTATTTT.

The V gene is TRBV4-2, the J gene TRBJ2-1; 11 bases match TRBD2. The ends lost 1 base at V and 7 bases at J; junction bases unmatched: 12. The CDR3 loop spans 18 amino acids. Per the germline V gene, CDR1 is LGHNA and CDR2 is YNFKEQ. CDR3 loop: CASSQVNNGLAGGNEQFF. In DNA form, the CDR3 reads TGTGCCAGCAGCCAAGTTAACAACGGGCTAGCGGGGGGAAATGAGCAGTTCTTC.

As for this clone: Sequence at one end of the junction differs from germline and may be a read error. This chain connects TRBV6-6 to TRBJ1-1; D call uncertain. CDR1 is MNHNY and CDR2 is SVGAGI in the germline V gene (reference sequence). CDR3 size: 15 residues. The CDR3 reads CASRYSTLGDTEAFF. The CDR3 coding sequence is TGTGCCAGCAGGTACTCGACTTTGGGAGACACTGAAGCTTTCTTT.

This clone was counted ten times or more. The J gene is TRBJ2-5, the V gene TRBV27; tentative D call: TRBD1 (6 bases). Germline CDR1 and CDR2: MNHEY and SMNVEV (reference sequence). The V gene lost 5 bases and the J gene lost 1 base, with 20 bases spanning the gap. This CDR3 comprises 17 residues. The CDR3 bases are TGTGCCAGCAGTGGCCACAGGGTTTCACTGTCCCAAGAGACCCAGTACTTC. Translation: CASSGHRVSLSQETQYF.

V and J are TRBV25-1 and TRBJ2-5; possibly TRBD2 for D (6 bases). Germline V gene sequence: CDR1 MGHDK, CDR2 SYGVNS. The length of the CDR3 is 15 residues. The V end was cut by 8 bases, the J end by 7 bases, with 23 bases between. CDR3 protein: CASSPPGDKTGTQYF. The CDR3 coding sequence is TGTGCCAGCTCCCCTCCGGGAGACAAGACCGGGACCCAGTACTTC.

V gene TRBV19 combines with J gene TRBJ1-5; no reliable D call. CDR1 is LNHDA and CDR2 is SQIVND in the germline V gene (reference sequence). Trimming shortened V by 6 bases and J by 2 bases, and 17 bases separated the two germline ends. The CDR3 sequence is 16 residues long. The chain's CDR3 is CASSPGDAFGNQPQHF. The CDR3 DNA reads as TGTGCCAGTAGCCCGGGTGACGCGTTCGGCAATCAGCCCCAGCATTTT.

This clone occurred a few times. The chain couples TRBV11-2 to TRBJ2-7, with D perhaps TRBD2 (5 bases). This CDR3 is built from 15 residues. Germline CDR1 is SGHAT and CDR2 is FQNNGV. Trimming shortened V by 6 bases and J by 2 bases, and 17 bases separated the two germline ends. In nucleotides, the CDR3 is TGTGCCAGCAGTTCGCCGGGAAAGGGAACCTACGAGCAGTACTTC. Its translation: CASSSPGKGTYEQYF.

The chain is built from TRBV4-3 and TRBJ2-1; D uncertain. The CDR3 sequence is 15 residues long. Looked up from germline, CDR1 is LGHNA and CDR2 is YSLEER. Trimming removed 4 bases from V and 5 bases from J, with 15 bases in between. CDR3 amino acids: CASSLRGSIHNEQFF. In nucleotides, the CDR3 is TGCGCCAGCAGCCTTCGAGGCAGTATTCACAATGAGCAGTTCTTC.

This chain uses TRBV30 with TRBJ2-3, with TRBD2 identical over 8 bases. The ends lost 3 bases at V and 7 bases at J; junction bases unmatched: 15. The germline V gene has CDR1 GTSNPN and CDR2 SVGIG (reference sequence). The CDR3 runs to 16 residues. In nucleotides, the CDR3 is TGTGCCTGGAGAGGATGGGTTAGCGGGGATTCAAATACGCAGTATTTT. Its translation: CAWRGWVSGDSNTQYF.

This clone was counted between two and nine times. The chain employs TRBV28 and TRBJ2-5; 8 nucleotides align to TRBD2. The CDR3 totals 16 residues. The V gene end was trimmed by 5 bases and the J gene end by 2 bases; junction bases not matched to a gene: 10. Germline V lookup: CDR1 MDHEN, CDR2 SYDVKM. The CDR3 protein is CASSRWDGGGQETQYF. The CDR3 nucleotides read TGTGCCAGCAGTCGCTGGGACGGCGGGGGGCAAGAGACCCAGTACTTC.

In this sample, this clone turned up many times. The gene calls are TRBV9 and TRBJ2-1; 8 bases are a match to TRBD2. Germline CDR1 reads SGDLS; CDR2 reads YYNGEE. With V trimmed by 0 bases and J by 8 bases, 10 bases remained unmatched. This CDR3 has 16 amino acids. CDR3 nucleotide sequence: TGTGCCAGCAGCGTAGGTATCGCGGGGGGCCGGGATGAGCAGTTCTTC. It translates to CASSVGIAGGRDEQFF.

The CDR3 coding sequence is TGTGCCTGGAGTCCGACAGGGGGCTCCGGGAAAGCTTTCTTT. It translates to CAWSPTGGSGKAFF. The rearrangement links TRBV30 to TRBJ1-1, with TRBD1 identical over 10 bases. The CDR3 is 14 amino acids. J lost 9 bases, V lost 2 bases, and 9 bases had no gene match. Looked up from germline, CDR1 is GTSNPN and CDR2 is SVGIG (reference sequence).

The chain employs TRBV18 and TRBJ2-1; TRBD2 is a possible D gene (5 bases). V lost 0 bases, J lost 0 bases, and 12 bases lay in between. The CDR3 consists of 17 residues. The V gene's germline CDR1 is KGHSH and CDR2 LQKENI. The CDR3 coding sequence is TGTGCCAGCTCACCACCGACGGGTGGAGGCTCCTACAATGAGCAGTTCTTC. This gives the protein CASSPPTGGGSYNEQFF.

This clone was detected only a few times. V gene TRBV30 combines with J gene TRBJ2-1; D is undetermined. Per germline, CDR1 GTSNPN and CDR2 SVGIG (reference sequence). The germline V and J ends were trimmed by 1 base and 8 bases, with 15 bases remaining between them. The CDR3 contains 14 residues. CDR3 sequence (DNA): TGTGCCTGGAGTGGAACCATCGCGTTTCATGAGCAGTTCTTC. Protein product: CAWSGTIAFHEQFF.

This clone was picked up a small number of times. Other DNA sequences in the sample encode the same CDR3. This chain connects TRBV18 to TRBJ1-2, with 7 bases lining up with TRBD1. Germline CDR1 KGHSH, CDR2 LQKENI. J gave up 6 bases and V 3 bases, and 4 bases lay outside the gene matches. CDR3 length: 13 amino acids. Written as DNA, the CDR3 is TGTGCCAGCTCACCGGAACAGGGGAATGGCTACACCTTC. Its translation: CASSPEQGNGYTF.

There are a few counts of this clone. The rearrangement joins TRBV18 to TRBJ2-3; TRBD1 matches at 10 bases. This CDR3 is built from 16 residues. The trim removed 5 bases at V and 5 bases at J, leaving 10 bases unmatched. Germline CDR1 reads KGHSH; CDR2 reads LQKENI. CDR3 in amino acids: CASSARQGAWIDTQYF. CDR3 bases: TGTGCCAGCTCAGCACGACAGGGGGCATGGATAGATACGCAGTATTTT.

This clone was counted a few times. The chain links TRBV5-1 to TRBJ2-7; 12 nucleotides match TRBD1. The CDR3 runs 17 residues. CDR1 SGHRS and CDR2 YFSETQ come from the germline V gene. J lost 3 bases, V lost 5 bases, and 12 bases had no gene match. CDR3 in amino acids: CASRPGTGGSYFYEQYF. The CDR3 coding sequence is TGCGCCAGCAGACCGGGGACAGGGGGCTCCTACTTCTACGAGCAGTACTTC.

The chain employs TRBV5-1 and TRBJ1-1, with a weak D call TRBD1 (6 bases). CDR1 SGHRS and CDR2 YFSETQ come from the germline V gene. The CDR3 runs 14 residues. V was trimmed by 4 bases and J by 1 base, leaving 11 bases between them. In DNA, the CDR3 is TGCGCCAGCAGCCTCCGGACAGAGAACACTGAAGCTTTCTTT. Protein sequence: CASSLRTENTEAFF.

This clone has a handful of counts. The rearrangement joins TRBV10-3 to TRBJ2-5, with D possibly TRBD2 on 5 matching bases. The CDR3 sequence is 10 residues long. V lost 10 bases and J lost 5, with 8 bases in between. Germline CDR1 reads ENHRY; CDR2 reads SYGVKD. The CDR3 loop reads CATGVETQYF. CDR3 nucleotide sequence: TGTGCCACCGGGGTGGAGACCCAGTACTTC.

This sequence joins TRBV19 and TRBJ2-1; maybe TRBD1 (5 bases). CDR1 LNHDA and CDR2 SQIVND come from the germline V gene (reference sequence). The V end was cut by 6 bases, the J end by 5 bases, with 8 bases between. CDR3 length: 12 amino acids. This chain's CDR3 is CASRTRDNEQFF. The CDR3, as DNA: TGTGCCAGTAGGACCAGGGACAATGAGCAGTTCTTC.

In this sample, this clone turned up a few times. CDR3 region: CASTTRDISNQPQHF. Written as DNA, the CDR3 is TGTGCCAGTACCACCCGGGACATTAGCAATCAGCCCCAGCATTTT. V gene TRBV19 combines with J gene TRBJ1-5, with a tentative D call TRBD1 (6 bases). V was pared by 7 bases and J by 0 bases, with 13 bases between. Germline V lookup: CDR1 LNHDA, CDR2 SQIVND (reference sequence). The CDR3 covers 15 residues. Based on the CDR3 plus reference TRBV19 and TRBJ1-5, the full variable domain is DGGITQSPKYLFRKEGQNVTLSCEQNLNHDAMYWYRQDPGQGLRLIYYSQIVNDFQKGDIAEGYSVSREKKESFPLTVTSAQKNPTAFYLCASTTRDISNQPQHFGDGTRLSIL.

This clone came up many times. The CDR3: CASSLHGPLLV. The CDR3 DNA sequence: TGTGCCAGCAGCCTCCATGGGCCCCTCCTCGTC. The V and J genes are TRBV7-9 and TRBJ2-7; no reliable D call. Germline-derived CDR1 and CDR2 are SEHNR and FQNEAQ (reference sequence). The CDR3 has 11 amino acids.

The chain uses TRBV5-6 and TRBJ1-4, with D perhaps matching TRBD1 (5 bases). This CDR3 is built from 14 residues. Germline assignment: CDR1 SGHDT and CDR2 YYEEEE. Between the trimmed V and J ends, which lost 0 bases and 8 bases, there was a span of 11 bases. The chain's CDR3 is CASSLAGLGEKLFF. DNA for the CDR3: TGTGCCAGCAGCTTGGCAGGGCTGGGGGAAAAACTGTTTTTT.